These 8 T cell receptor beta chains share one sample of origin, sequenced in a study of blood T cell repertoires in COVID-19. Profiling relied on immunoSEQ multiplex PCR, and the TCRdb table lists in-frame clones only, not all of them. In the table there are under 300,000 clones, over 75% of which are singletons. The material sequenced was peripheral blood. The receptors derive from a man aged 25-45 years who had recovered from COVID-19.

CDR3 sequence: CASSEGTANSPLHF. The CDR3 nucleotides are TGCGCCAGCAGCGAGGGGACAGCAAATTCACCCCTCCACTTT. V is TRBV5-1 and J is TRBJ1-6, with TRBD1 matching 7 bases. The germline CDR1 and CDR2 sequences are SGHRS and YFSETQ. This CDR3 is 14 amino acids long. The V segment lost 4 bases and the J segment 7 bases; nucleotides outside the gene matches: 5.

This chain joins TRBV2 and TRBJ2-7; D perhaps matches TRBD1 (6 bases). This CDR3 has 12 amino acids. Germline-derived CDR1 and CDR2 are SNHLY and FYNNEI. Deletions cut 5 bases from V and 3 bases from J, with 8 bases between. This chain's CDR3 is CASSSDSYEQYV. The CDR3 coding sequence is TGTGCCAGCAGTTCGGACAGCTACGAGCAGTACGTC.

This clone showed up just once. This chain connects TRBV27 to TRBJ1-3; tentative D call: TRBD1 (6 bases). V lost 5 bases to trimming and J lost 0 bases, with 11 bases between them. CDR1 MNHEY and CDR2 SMNVEV come from the germline V gene (reference sequence). CDR3 size: 15 residues. CDR3 protein: CASSPQGISGNTIYF. The DNA of the CDR3 is TGTGCCAGCAGTCCCCAGGGGATCTCTGGAAACACCATATATTTT.

This clone was seen just once. This chain links TRBV6-5 with TRBJ2-5; 7 nucleotides agree with TRBD1. This CDR3 is 13 amino acids long. Per the germline V gene, CDR1 is MNHEY and CDR2 is SVGAGI. The V segment lost 5 bases and the J segment 5 bases; nucleotides outside the gene matches: 5. The CDR3 loop is CASSRGGLETQYF. CDR3 DNA sequence: TGTGCCAGCAGTCGAGGGGGCTTGGAGACCCAGTACTTC.

The CDR3, as DNA: TGCGCCAGCAGCAGAGACAGGGCCGATAATTCACCCCTCCACTTT. It is translated as CASSRDRADNSPLHF. The chain has TRBV5-1 and TRBJ1-6, with TRBD1 matching over 7 bases. The CDR3 totals 15 residues. Germline V CDR1 and CDR2: SGHRS, YFSETQ. The V segment lost 4 bases and the J segment 5 bases; nucleotides outside the gene matches: 6.

The V and J genes are TRBV18 and TRBJ1-2, with TRBD1 matching 8 bases. Germline V gives CDR1 KGHSH, CDR2 LQKENI. The CDR3 contains 15 residues. The V and J ends lost 5 bases and 8 bases, in that order; junction bases with no gene match: 13. The DNA for the CDR3 is TGTGCCAGCTCATCGCAGGGGGCGCGAGGAGACGGCTACACCTTC. Amino acid sequence: CASSSQGARGDGYTF. Full variable domain (rest looked up from reference TRBV18 and TRBJ1-2): NAGVMQNPRHLVRRRGQEARLRCSPMKGHSHVYWYRQLPEEGLKFMVYLQKENIIDESGMPKERFSAEFPKEGPSILRIQQVVRGDSAAYFCASSSQGARGDGYTFGSGTRLTVV.

The V gene is TRBV3-1 (or the pseudogene TRBV3-2), the J gene TRBJ2-1; 7 bases map to TRBD1. In germline, CDR1 is LGHDT, CDR2 YNNKEL (reference sequence). CDR3 length equals 15 residues. V shed 5 bases and J 8 bases; nucleotides not matched to a gene: 12. The CDR3 is CASSSRQGSVYEQFF. In nucleotides, the CDR3 is TGTGCCAGCAGCTCGCGACAGGGTTCTGTGTATGAGCAGTTCTTC.

The chain links TRBV5-1 to TRBJ2-3, with D perhaps TRBD2 (5 bases). Germline CDR1 is SGHRS and CDR2 is YFSETQ. The V and J ends lost 3 bases and 8 bases respectively, with 10 bases between them. This CDR3 is built from 12 residues. CDR3 protein: CASSSRDLTQYF. For the CDR3, the DNA is TGCGCCAGCAGCTCCCGGGATCTTACGCAGTATTTT.